This T cell receptor (beta chain) appears in the sequencing data of a study of blood T cell repertoires in COVID-19 (dated by TCRdb to about 2020). In terms of the full investigation: Samples from collaborators originated in the United States, Italy and Spain and spanned both the acute and convalescent phases of COVID-19. The repertoires were made available in a free public database intended to serve as a resource for research on the immune response to SARS-CoV-2. Samples were obtained from the ongoing ImmuneRACE study (first 160 participants) and from 950 to 1,500 subjects provided by 6 global collaborators. The prospective study material was composed of cDNA or gDNA derived from T cells, B-cell-depleted T cells, or PBMCs. Where HLA class I and class II types were available, the types were taken from metadata supplied by the sample provider, not from assay-based typing. A de-identified subject ID, COVID-19 status, age in years and sex were almost always included in the sample metadata. Deeply sampled blood TCRbeta repertoires from subjects exposed to, actively infected with, or recovered from COVID-19 were included in the dataset.

Paper-wide results and their limitations: The quantity of clinical and demographic metadata differed by source and by participant and was supplied without curation.

A note on this clone: Its antigen is unknown. Base qualities are missing; no much larger clone stands one base away.

Here V drops 0 bases and J drops 3 bases, and the junction holds 7 bases not matched to any gene. Counted from cysteine to phenylalanine, this CDR3 has 17 amino acids. Left in the record is the CDR3 DNA by itself, 51 bases read in frame from the first base. From the germline V gene (reference sequence), CDR1 is LGHDT and CDR2 is YNNKEL. Participants in the prospective study were enrolled through a virtual design, were aged roughly 18 to 100 years, and lived in 24 United States geographic areas. Cohort assignment in the prospective study relied on participant-reported clinical history from a screening survey and a study questionnaire. For ImmuneRACE Cohort 3, a participant was defined as recovered based on two consecutive negative NP/OP PCR tests, clearance by a healthcare professional, or resolution of symptoms. Each participant in the prospective study had whole blood, serum and a nasopharyngeal or oropharyngeal swab collected by mobile phlebotomists. Prospective study participants could optionally give additional blood draws and questionnaires over an approximately 2-month period. Prospective study blood samples were shipped either frozen or at room temperature before DNA extraction.

TCRbeta CDR3 regions were amplified from genomic DNA by means of the immunoSEQ Assay, a bias-controlled multiplex PCR. In the paper's pipeline: Nucleated cell counts per sample were estimated from amplification of reference gene primers within the assay. Sequence reads were collapsed and filtered to measure the absolute abundance of every unique TCRbeta CDR3 rearrangement. Productive Simpson clonality was computed per sample as the square root of Simpson's diversity index over productive rearrangements. TCRdb stores this immuneACCESS table with in-frame sequences only. Part of the clones is absent; in the studies checked, under half of the shortfall reflects unresolved V genes, and no reason is known for the rest. The DNA was the basis for D and trimming; V, J and clone size are from that table. The sample includes under 200,000 clones, with roughly 90% observed a single time. 7% of the sample goes to the ten largest clones.

Sequenced sample: PBMCs or T cells enriched from blood (not recorded which). This clonotype was sampled from a woman between 50 and 59 years old who had recovered from COVID-19. The V and J genes are TRBV3-1 (or the pseudogene TRBV3-2) and TRBJ2-5; a stretch of 10 junction bases matches TRBD1. The CDR3: CASSQDPAGTGEETQYF. The DNA sequence is TGTGCCAGCAGCCAAGACCCCGCCGGGACAGGGGAAGAGACCCAGTACTTC.